The sequence of this T cell receptor (beta chain) was determined in a study of identical twins (dated by TCRdb to 2016 to 2017). Notes on the research overall: TCR alpha and beta repertoires from monozygotic twins, unrelated adults of various ages and cord blood were deep-sequenced to test whether fetal clonotypes persist. Replicate twin experiments were performed at different times using different library preparation protocols to rule out contamination. Overall results and qualifications from the work: The excess sharing between twins in beta out-of-frame sequences was weaker because fewer shared sequences reduced the signal-to-noise ratio. Because the same donors could not be followed over many years, the conclusions depended on cross-sectional statistical analysis. Abundant cord blood beta clonotypes carried fewer insertions; young adult naive repertoires showed a weaker similar trend, while memory repertoires showed none. Compared with coincidental sharing between unrelated individuals, out-of-frame TCR alpha sequences shared between twins had an excess of sequences with low generation probability. Zero-insertion analyses could be partly confounded by invariant T cells such as MAIT and iNKT, though diverse VJ usage argued against such confounding for most clonotypes. Recombination models systematically underestimated out-of-frame TCR alpha sharing in monozygotic twins but agreed with sharing between unrelated individuals.

This clonotype was counted many times. This clone's antigen is unknown. The sample holds no much larger clone one base away, and base qualities are not on file. CDR1 and CDR2 are read off the germline V gene (reference sequence) as DFQATT and SNEGSKA. The CDR3, from cysteine to phenylalanine, totals 15 residues. The kept DNA is CDR3 alone, 45 bases in frame from the first base. The junction shows trimming of 3 bases on V and 3 bases on J, and the gene matches do not reach 9 bases of it. Every donor in the study was a healthy Caucasian. The researchers also sequenced three unrelated adults who were not twins: a male aged 18 to 30, a male aged 50 to 60, and a female aged 50 to 60. Miltenyi CD45RO+ enrichment and human naive T-cell isolation kits were used to isolate memory (CD45RO+) and naive T cells from PBMC. Libraries came from 5' RACE. Sequencing used an Illumina HiSeq 2000. Template switching introduced a universal primer binding site; the final cDNA contained a unique molecular identifier, enabling accurate counting of TCR cDNA molecules. First-strand cDNA for TCR alpha and beta chains was synthesized from specific primers in the conserved constant-segment region. To control for contamination, every cDNA library carried two barcodes: a SMART-Mk sample barcode plus Illumina barcodes. TruSeq adapter sequences along with Illumina sample barcodes were introduced in two successive PCR steps. The Illumina HiSeq platform was used with custom primers to sequence TCR alpha and beta cDNA libraries. As for the original processing: MiGEC was used to process raw reads and extract unique molecular identifiers, and MiXCR was used to find CDR3 positions. Recombination models were inferred per individual with the repgenHMM and IGoR tools using an EM algorithm. Shared clonotypes were analyzed with the tcR package in R, and sharing was normalized by the product of cloneset sizes. To study raw recombination without the effects of thymic and clonal selection, out-of-frame nonproductive sequences were analyzed. TCRdb redid the processing of the public reads, applying fastp at Q25 and MiXCR, and retained in-frame beta chains. Each entry is one CDR3 protein sequence, shown with its most common DNA and genes. It is TCRdb's table, rather than the study itself, that gives the V and J calls and clone size. A total of approximately 690,000 distinct CDR3 sequences appear in this sample, roughly 6% of them only once. Around 1.9% of the sample is in the top ten clones.

The V and J genes are TRBV20-1 and TRBJ2-7, and 9 junctional nucleotides match TRBD2. Source material: naive T cells sorted from blood. The cell subset or site label corresponds to: cells isolated with a human naive T-cell isolation kit. The sequence derives from a man aged 18 to 35 in good health. The nucleotide sequence is TGCAGTGCTAGGTTGGGTAGCGGGAGAAACTACGAGCAGTACTTC. Its translation is CSARLGSGRNYEQYF.